Listed below are T cell receptor beta chains from one sample, sequenced in a study of molecular identifiers for immune sequencing clone quantification. TCRdb reanalysed the PCR reads using MiXCR and keeps one entry per CDR3 protein. The sample gives 250,000 to 400,000 distinct CDR3 sequences, about 20% of which show up once; roughly 0.86% is in the top ten. The sequenced material came from naive CD8+ T cells from blood, with Jurkat cell RNA spiked in. The receptors here all came from a human donor in good health. Some libraries in this study had Jurkat cell RNA spiked in. CDR3s include the opening cysteine and the closing phenylalanine or tryptophan. D genes are given only for firm matches. Clone size is given for some rows only: seen once, a few or many times, or a class if the clone is expanded.

clone_size: -
v_call: TRBV5-5
d_call: -
cdr3_length: 16
j_call: TRBJ2-7
cdr3_nt: TGTGCCAGCAGCTTAGCAACGGGCCGACCTGGTCCCGAGCAGTACTTC
cdr3_aa: CASSLATGRPGPEQYF

clone_size: many
v_call: TRBV12-3/TRBV12-4
d_call: -
cdr3_length: 12
j_call: TRBJ2-1
cdr3_nt: TGTGCCAGCGGTCAGGGTTTCAATGAGCAGTTCTTC
cdr3_aa: CASGQGFNEQFF

clone_size: few
v_call: TRBV4-1
d_call: TRBD2
cdr3_length: 15
j_call: TRBJ2-2
cdr3_nt: TGCGCCAGCAGCCGTTCAAGCGGGGCCTCCGGGGAGCTGTTTTTT
cdr3_aa: CASSRSSGASGELFF

clone_size: many
v_call: TRBV30
d_call: -
cdr3_length: 13
j_call: TRBJ2-2
cdr3_nt: TGTGCCTGGAGTGTGGTATCCACCGGGGAGCTGTTTTTT
cdr3_aa: CAWSVVSTGELFF

clone_size: many
v_call: TRBV12-3/TRBV12-4
d_call: TRBD2
cdr3_length: 14
j_call: TRBJ2-1
cdr3_nt: TGTGCCAGCAGACTAGCGGGGGGGCACTATGAGCAGTTCTTC
cdr3_aa: CASRLAGGHYEQFF

clone_size: -
v_call: TRBV11-3
d_call: TRBD2
cdr3_length: 14
j_call: TRBJ2-1
cdr3_nt: TGTGCCAGCAGCCAGGGACTAGTTGGCAATGAGCAGTTCTTC
cdr3_aa: CASSQGLVGNEQFF

clone_size: few
v_call: TRBV14
d_call: -
cdr3_length: 15
j_call: TRBJ1-1
cdr3_nt: TGTGCCAGCAGCCAAGATAAATTTGGGGAGGATGAAGCTTTCTTT
cdr3_aa: CASSQDKFGEDEAFF

clone_size: many
v_call: TRBV20-1
d_call: -
cdr3_length: 13
j_call: TRBJ2-7
cdr3_nt: TGCAGTGCCCGCCGGGACGCGGCCTACGAGCAGTACTTC
cdr3_aa: CSARRDAAYEQYF

clone_size: -
v_call: TRBV14
d_call: -
cdr3_length: 15
j_call: TRBJ2-7
cdr3_nt: TGTGCCAGCAGCCAAGATTTTGTCAGGGGTAACGAGCAGTACTTC
cdr3_aa: CASSQDFVRGNEQYF

clone_size: many
v_call: TRBV4-3
d_call: TRBD1
cdr3_length: 13
j_call: TRBJ2-7
cdr3_nt: TGCGCCAGCAGCTTACGACAGGGGCGGGAGCAGTACTTC
cdr3_aa: CASSLRQGREQYF

clone_size: many
v_call: TRBV20-1
d_call: -
cdr3_length: 11
j_call: TRBJ2-1
cdr3_nt: TGCAGTGTCGCAGAAATCTTGCGGGAGTTCTTC
cdr3_aa: CSVAEILREFF